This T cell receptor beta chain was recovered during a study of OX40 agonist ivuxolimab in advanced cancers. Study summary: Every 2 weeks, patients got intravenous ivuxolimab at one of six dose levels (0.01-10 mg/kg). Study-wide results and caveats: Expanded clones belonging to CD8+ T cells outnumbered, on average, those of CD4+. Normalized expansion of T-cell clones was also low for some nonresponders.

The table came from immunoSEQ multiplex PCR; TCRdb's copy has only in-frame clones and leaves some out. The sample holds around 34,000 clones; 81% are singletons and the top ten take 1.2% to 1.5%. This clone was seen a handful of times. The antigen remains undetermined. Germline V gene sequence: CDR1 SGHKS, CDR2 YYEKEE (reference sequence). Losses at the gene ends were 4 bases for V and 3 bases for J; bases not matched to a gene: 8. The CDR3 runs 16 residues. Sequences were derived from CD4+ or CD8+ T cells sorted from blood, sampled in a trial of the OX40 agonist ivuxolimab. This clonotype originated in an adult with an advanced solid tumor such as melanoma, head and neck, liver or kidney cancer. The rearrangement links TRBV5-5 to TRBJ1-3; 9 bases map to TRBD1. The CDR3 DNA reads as TGTGCCAGCAGCCTCGGGACAGGGATGGGTGGAAACACCATATATTTT. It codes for CASSLGTGMGGNTIYF.